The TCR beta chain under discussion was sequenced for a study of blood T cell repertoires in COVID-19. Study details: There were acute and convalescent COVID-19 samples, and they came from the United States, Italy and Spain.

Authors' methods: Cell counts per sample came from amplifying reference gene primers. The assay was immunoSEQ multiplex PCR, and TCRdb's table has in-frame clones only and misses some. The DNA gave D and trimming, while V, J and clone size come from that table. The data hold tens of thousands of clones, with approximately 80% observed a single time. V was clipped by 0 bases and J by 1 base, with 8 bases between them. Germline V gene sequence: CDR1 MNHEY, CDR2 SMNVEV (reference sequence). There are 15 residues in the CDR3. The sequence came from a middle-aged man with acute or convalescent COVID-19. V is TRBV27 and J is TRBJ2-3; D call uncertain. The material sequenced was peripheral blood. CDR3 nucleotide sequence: TGTGCCAGCAGTTTATCGACTTGGGGCACAGATACGCAGTATTTT. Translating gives CASSLSTWGTDTQYF.